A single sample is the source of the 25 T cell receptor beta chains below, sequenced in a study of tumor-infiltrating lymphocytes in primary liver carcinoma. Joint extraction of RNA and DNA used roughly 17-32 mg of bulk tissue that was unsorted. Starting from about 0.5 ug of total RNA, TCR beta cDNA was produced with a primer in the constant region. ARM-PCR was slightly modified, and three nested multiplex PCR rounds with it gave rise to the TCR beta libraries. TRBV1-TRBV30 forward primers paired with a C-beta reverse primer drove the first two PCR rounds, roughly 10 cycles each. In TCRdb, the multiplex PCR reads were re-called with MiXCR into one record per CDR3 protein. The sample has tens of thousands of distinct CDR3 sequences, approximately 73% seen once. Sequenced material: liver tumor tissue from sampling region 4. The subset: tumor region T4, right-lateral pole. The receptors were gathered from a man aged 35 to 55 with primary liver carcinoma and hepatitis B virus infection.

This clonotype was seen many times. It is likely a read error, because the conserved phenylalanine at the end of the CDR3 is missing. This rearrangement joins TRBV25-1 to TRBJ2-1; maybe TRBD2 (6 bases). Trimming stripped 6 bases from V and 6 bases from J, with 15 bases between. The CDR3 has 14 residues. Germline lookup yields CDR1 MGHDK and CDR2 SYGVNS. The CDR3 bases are TGTGCCAGCAGGGAGGGCGGGGTTCCCAATGAGCAGTTCCTC. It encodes CASREGGVPNEQFL.

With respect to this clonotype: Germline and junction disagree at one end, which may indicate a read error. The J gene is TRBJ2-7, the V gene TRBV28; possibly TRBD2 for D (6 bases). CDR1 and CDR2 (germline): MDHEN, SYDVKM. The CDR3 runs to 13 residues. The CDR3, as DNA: TGTGCCAACAGTTTAGGGACTGGCGGCGAGCAGTACTTC. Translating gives CANSLGTGGEQYF.

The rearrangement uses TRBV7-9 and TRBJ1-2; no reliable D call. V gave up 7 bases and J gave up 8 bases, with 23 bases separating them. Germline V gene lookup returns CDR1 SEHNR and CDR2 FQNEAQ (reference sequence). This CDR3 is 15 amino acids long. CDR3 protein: CASNPSVGVSRGYTF. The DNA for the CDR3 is TGTGCCAGCAACCCTAGCGTTGGGGTTTCGAGAGGCTACACCTTC. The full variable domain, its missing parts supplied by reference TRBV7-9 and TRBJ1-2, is DTGVSQNPRHKITKRGQNVTFRCDPISEHNRLYWYRQTLGQGPEFLTYFQNEAQLEKSRLLSDRFSAERPKGSFSTLEIQRTEQGDSAMYLCASNPSVGVSRGYTFGSGTRLTVV.

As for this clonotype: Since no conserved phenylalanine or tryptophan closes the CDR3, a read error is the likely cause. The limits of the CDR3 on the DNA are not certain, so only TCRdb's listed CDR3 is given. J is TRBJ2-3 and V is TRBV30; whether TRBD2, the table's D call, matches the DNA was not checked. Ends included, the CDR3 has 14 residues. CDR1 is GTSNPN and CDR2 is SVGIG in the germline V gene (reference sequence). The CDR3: CAWSRLAFTDTRYL.

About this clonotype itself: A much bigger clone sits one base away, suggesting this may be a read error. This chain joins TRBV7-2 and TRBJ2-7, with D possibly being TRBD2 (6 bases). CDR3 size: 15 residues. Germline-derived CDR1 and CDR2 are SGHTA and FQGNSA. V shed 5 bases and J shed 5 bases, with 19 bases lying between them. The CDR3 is CASSPRGGKFNEQYF. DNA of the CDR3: TGTGCCAGCAGCCCCCGCGGCGGGAAGTTCAACGAGCAGTACTTC.

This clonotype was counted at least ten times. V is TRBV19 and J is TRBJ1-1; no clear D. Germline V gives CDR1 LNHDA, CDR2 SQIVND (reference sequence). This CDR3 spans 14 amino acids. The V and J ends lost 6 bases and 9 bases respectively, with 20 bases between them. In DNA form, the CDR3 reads TGTGCCAGTAGCACAAACGGACCGTGGGCGCAAGCTTTCTTT. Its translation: CASSTNGPWAQAFF.

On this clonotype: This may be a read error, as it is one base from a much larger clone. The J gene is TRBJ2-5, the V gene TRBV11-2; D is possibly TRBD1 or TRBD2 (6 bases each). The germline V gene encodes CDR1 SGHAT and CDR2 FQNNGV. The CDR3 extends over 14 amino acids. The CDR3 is CVSTSPRRGETQYF. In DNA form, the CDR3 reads TGTGTCAGCACCAGCCCCAGGAGGGGGGAGACCCAGTACTTT.

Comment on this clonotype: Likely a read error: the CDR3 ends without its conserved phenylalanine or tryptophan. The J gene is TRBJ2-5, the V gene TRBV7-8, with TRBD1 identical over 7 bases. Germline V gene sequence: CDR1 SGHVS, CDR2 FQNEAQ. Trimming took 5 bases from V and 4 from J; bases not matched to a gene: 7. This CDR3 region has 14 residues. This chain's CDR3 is CASSIRGGRETQYL. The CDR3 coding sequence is TGTGCCAGCAGCATCAGAGGGGGCAGAGAGACCCAGTACCTC.

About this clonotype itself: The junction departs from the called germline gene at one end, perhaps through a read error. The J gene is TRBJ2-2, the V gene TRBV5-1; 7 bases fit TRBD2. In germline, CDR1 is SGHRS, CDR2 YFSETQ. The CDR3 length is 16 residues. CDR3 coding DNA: TGCGACAGCAGCTCGGGGGGAGGAGTCGGCACTGGGGAGCTGCTTTTT. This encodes CDSSSGGGVGTGELLF.

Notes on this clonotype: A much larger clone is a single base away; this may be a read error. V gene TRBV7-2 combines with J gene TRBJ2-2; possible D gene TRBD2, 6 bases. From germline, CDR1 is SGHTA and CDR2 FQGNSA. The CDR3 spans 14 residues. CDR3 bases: TGTGCCAGCAGCTTAAAAAGGTCGGGCGGGGAGCTGCTTTTT. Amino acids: CASSLKRSGGELLF.

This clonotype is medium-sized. The CDR3 DNA reads as TGTGCCAGCAGCTACGCGGGCTATGGCTACACCTTC. Translated: CASSYAGYGYTF. The chain has TRBV5-5 and TRBJ1-2; D ambiguous. The CDR3 has 12 residues. Germline CDR1 and CDR2: SGHKS and YYEKEE (reference sequence). The V and J ends lost 3 bases and 4 bases respectively, with 7 bases between them. Using reference TRBV5-5 and TRBJ1-2 for the parts outside the CDR3, the full variable domain is DAGVTQSPTHLIKTRGQQVTLRCSPISGHKSVSWYQQVLGQGPQFIFQYYEKEERGRGNFPDRFSARQFPNYSSELNVNALLLGDSALYLCASSYAGYGYTFGSGTRLTVV.

CDR3 in amino acids: CANSVPVEQYF. CDR3 coding DNA: TGTGCTAACAGTGTCCCGGTCGAGCAGTACTTC. This chain uses TRBV28 with TRBJ2-7; D not resolved. Germline CDR1 is MDHEN and CDR2 is SYDVKM. The length of the CDR3 is 11 residues.

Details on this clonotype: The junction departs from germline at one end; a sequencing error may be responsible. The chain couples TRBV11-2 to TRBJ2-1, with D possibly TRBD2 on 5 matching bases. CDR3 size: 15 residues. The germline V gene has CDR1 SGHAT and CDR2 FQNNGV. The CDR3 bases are TGTGCCAGTAGCTTTGGCGGGCCACTCGACAATGAACAGTTCTTC. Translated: CASSFGGPLDNEQFF.

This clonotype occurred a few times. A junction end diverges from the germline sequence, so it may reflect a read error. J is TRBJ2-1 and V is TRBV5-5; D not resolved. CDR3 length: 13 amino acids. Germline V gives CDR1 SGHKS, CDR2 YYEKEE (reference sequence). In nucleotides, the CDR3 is TGTGCCAGCACCTACCGAACGGGCAATGAGCAGCTCTTC. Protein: CASTYRTGNEQLF.

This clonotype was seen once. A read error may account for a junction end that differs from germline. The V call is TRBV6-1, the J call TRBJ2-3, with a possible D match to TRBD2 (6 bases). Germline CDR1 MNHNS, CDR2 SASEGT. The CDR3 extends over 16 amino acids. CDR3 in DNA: TGTGTCAGCACTGAAATAGCTGGTGGGAGGACAGATACGCAGTATTTT. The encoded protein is CVSTEIAGGRTDTQYF.

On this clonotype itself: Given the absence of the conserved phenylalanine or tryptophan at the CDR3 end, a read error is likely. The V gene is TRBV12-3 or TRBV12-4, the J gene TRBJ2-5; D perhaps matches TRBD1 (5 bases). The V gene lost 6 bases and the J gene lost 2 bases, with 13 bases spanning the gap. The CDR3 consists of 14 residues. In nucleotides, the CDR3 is TGTGCCAGCAGATCCAACAGGAAACAAGAGACCCAGTACCTC. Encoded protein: CASRSNRKQETQYL.

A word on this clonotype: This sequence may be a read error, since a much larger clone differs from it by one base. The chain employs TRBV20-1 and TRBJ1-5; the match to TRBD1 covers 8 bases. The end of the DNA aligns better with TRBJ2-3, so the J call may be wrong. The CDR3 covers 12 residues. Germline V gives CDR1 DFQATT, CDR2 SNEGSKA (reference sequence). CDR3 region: CGATAGGQPQYF. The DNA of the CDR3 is TGCGGTGCTACAGCAGGGGGCCAGCCCCAGTATTTT.

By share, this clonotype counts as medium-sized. The CDR3 region has the DNA TGTGCCAGCACCACGGTCCCTCGGAACTATGGCTACACCTTC. Its protein is CASTTVPRNYGYTF. This chain connects TRBV6-1 to TRBJ1-2; no reliable D call. This CDR3 comprises 14 residues. CDR1 is MNHNS, CDR2 SASEGT, per germline. The V end was cut by 7 bases, the J end by 2 bases, with 14 bases between.

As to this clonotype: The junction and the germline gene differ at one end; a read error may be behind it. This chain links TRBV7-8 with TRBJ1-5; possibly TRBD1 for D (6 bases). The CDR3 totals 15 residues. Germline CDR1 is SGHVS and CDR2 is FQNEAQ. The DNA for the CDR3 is TGTGCCAGCAGCTTAAGTACAGGGACAAATCAGCCCCATCATTTT. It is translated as CASSLSTGTNQPHHF. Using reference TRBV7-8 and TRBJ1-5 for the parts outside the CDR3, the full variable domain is GAGVSQSPRYKVAKRGQDVALRCDPISGHVSLFWYQQALGQGPEFLTYFQNEAQLDKSGLPSDRFFAERPEGSVSTLKIQRTQQEDSAVYLCASSLSTGTNQPHHFGDGTRLSIL.

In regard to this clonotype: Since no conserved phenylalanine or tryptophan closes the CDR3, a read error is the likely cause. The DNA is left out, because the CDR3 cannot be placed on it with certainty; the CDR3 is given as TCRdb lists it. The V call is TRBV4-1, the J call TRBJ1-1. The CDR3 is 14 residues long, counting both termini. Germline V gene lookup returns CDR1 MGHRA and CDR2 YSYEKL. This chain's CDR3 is CAISQVNSGTEASL.

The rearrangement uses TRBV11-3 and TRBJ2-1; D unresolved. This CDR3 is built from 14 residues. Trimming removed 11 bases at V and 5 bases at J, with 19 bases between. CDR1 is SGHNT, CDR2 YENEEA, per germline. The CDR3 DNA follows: TGTGCCTGTAGCTTAGGCGTCCCGAACAATGAGCAGTTCTTC. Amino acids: CACSLGVPNNEQFF.

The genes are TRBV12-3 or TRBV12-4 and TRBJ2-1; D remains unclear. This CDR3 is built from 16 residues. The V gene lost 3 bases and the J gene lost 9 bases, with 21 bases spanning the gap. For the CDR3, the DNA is TGTGCCAGCAGTTTCAGTCCAACGGGCGGCAACATTGAGCAGTTCTTC. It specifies CASSFSPTGGNIEQFF.

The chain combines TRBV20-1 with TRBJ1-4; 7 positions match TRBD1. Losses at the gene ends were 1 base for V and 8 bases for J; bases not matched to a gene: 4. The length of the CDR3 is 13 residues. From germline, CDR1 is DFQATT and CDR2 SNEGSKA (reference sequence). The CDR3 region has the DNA TGCAGTGCTAGAGTCCTACAGGGGGAAAAACTGTTTTTT. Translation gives CSARVLQGEKLFF.

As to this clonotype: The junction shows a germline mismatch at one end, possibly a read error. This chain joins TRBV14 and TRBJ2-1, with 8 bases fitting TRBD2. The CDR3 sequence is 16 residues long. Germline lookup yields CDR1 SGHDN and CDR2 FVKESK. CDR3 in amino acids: CARSTVAGWVNNERFF. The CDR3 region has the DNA TGTGCCAGAAGTACCGTAGCGGGATGGGTAAACAACGAGCGGTTCTTC.

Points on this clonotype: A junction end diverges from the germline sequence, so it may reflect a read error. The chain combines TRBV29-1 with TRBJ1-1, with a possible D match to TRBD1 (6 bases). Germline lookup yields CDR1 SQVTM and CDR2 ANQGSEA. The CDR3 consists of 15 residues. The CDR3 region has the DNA TGCAGGGTTGACGGGGGGCGGGGTATGAGGACTGAAGCTTTCTTT. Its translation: CRVDGGRGMRTEAFF.